These T cell receptor beta chains were read from a single sample in a study of blood T cell repertoires in COVID-19. Using immunoSEQ multiplex PCR, the repertoire was profiled, and TCRdb retains in-frame clones only, with some absent. The data hold 290,000 or so clones, with roughly 90% observed a single time. Input material: peripheral blood. All receptors derive from a man aged 18 to 29 with active or convalescent COVID-19. Both conserved end residues are part of each CDR3. The order of the fields is V gene, clone size, J gene, D gene, CDR3 DNA, CDR3 protein. D genes are given only for firm matches. Clone size appears in some rows only: once, few, many, or a class for an expanded clone.

TRBV10-3,NA,TRBJ2-1,TRBD2,TGTGCCATCAGTGCCGGGACTAGCGTCGAGGAGCAGTTCTTC,CAISAGTSVEEQFF
TRBV28,NA,TRBJ1-5,NA,TGTGCCAGCATCGGAATAGGCAGGGTTGCGAGCAATCAGCCCCAGCATTTT,CASIGIGRVASNQPQHF
TRBV27,NA,TRBJ2-7,TRBD1,TGTGCCAGCAGGGGGGACAGGGGGCGCGACGAGCAGTACTTC,CASRGDRGRDEQYF
TRBV5-8,NA,TRBJ1-5,NA,TGTGCCAGCAGCTTTCGGTACAGGGGCAATCAGCCCCAGCATTTT,CASSFRYRGNQPQHF
TRBV6-6,NA,TRBJ1-3,NA,TGTGCCAGCAGGTCAACAGGAGATGCTGGAAACACCATATATTTT,CASRSTGDAGNTIYF
TRBV7-6,NA,TRBJ2-5,TRBD2,TGTGCCAGCAGCATCTTGGGGGTAGCGGGAGGGCGAGAGACCCAGTACTTC,CASSILGVAGGRETQYF
TRBV9,NA,TRBJ1-3,TRBD1,TGTGCCAGCAGCTTGGGGACAGGGAGTTCTTTAACCCCGCGAAACACCATATATTTT,CASSLGTGSSLTPRNTIYF
TRBV7-2,NA,TRBJ2-1,NA,TGTGCCAGCAGCCCCTCTAGTGGTCCTGATGAGCAGTTCTTC,CASSPSSGPDEQFF
TRBV27,few,TRBJ1-6,NA,TGTGCCAGCAGTGTTTCCGGGGTTTCACCCCTCCACTTT,CASSVSGVSPLHF
TRBV21-1,NA,TRBJ2-7,NA,TGTGCCAGCGGGAAAAATACCGGGACAGCCTCAGAGCAGTACTTC,CASGKNTGTASEQYF
TRBV2,NA,TRBJ1-2,NA,TGTGCCAGCAGTGCGGGTGGTGGCTACACCTTC,CASSAGGGYTF
TRBV28,NA,TRBJ2-1,NA,TGTGCCACTACCTTTTCGGGAGAGCAGTTCTTC,CATTFSGEQFF
TRBV18,NA,TRBJ1-4,TRBD1,TGTGCCAGCTCATTTTACCTCGGGACAGGGCATGAAAAACTGTTTTTT,CASSFYLGTGHEKLFF
TRBV28,NA,TRBJ2-7,NA,TGTGCCAGCAGCCCGAGGGCAGCAACCTACGAGCAGTACTTC,CASSPRAATYEQYF
TRBV29-1,NA,TRBJ2-7,NA,TGCAGCGTCATCGGCAGGGGCGCGGGTATAACCTACGAGCAGTACTTC,CSVIGRGAGITYEQYF
TRBV18,NA,TRBJ2-6,TRBD1,TGTGCCAGCTCACCGACAGGGCTGGGGGCCAACGTCCTGACTTTC,CASSPTGLGANVLTF
TRBV13,NA,TRBJ1-4,TRBD1,TGTGCCAGCAGCTTAAGGCTCAGAGGGACAGATAATGAAAAACTGTTTTTT,CASSLRLRGTDNEKLFF